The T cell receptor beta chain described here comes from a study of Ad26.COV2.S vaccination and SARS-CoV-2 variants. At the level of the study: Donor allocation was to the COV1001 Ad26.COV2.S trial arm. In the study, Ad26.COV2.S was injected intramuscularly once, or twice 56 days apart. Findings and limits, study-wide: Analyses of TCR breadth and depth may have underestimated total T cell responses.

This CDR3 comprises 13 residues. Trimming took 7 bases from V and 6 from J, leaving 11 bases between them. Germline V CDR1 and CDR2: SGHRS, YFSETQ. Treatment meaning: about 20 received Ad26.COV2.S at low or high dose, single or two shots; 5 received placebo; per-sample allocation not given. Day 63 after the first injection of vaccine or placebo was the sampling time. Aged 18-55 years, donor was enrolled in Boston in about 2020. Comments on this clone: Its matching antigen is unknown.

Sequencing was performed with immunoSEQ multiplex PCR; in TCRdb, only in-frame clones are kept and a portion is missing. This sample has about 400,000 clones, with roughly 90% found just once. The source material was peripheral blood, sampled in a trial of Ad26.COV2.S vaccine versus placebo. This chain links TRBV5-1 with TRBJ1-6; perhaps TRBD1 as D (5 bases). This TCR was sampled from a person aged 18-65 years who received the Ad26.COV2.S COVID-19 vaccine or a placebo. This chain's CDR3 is CASRLGGNSPLHF. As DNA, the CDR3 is TGCGCCAGCCGACTGGGGGGTAATTCACCCCTCCACTTT.